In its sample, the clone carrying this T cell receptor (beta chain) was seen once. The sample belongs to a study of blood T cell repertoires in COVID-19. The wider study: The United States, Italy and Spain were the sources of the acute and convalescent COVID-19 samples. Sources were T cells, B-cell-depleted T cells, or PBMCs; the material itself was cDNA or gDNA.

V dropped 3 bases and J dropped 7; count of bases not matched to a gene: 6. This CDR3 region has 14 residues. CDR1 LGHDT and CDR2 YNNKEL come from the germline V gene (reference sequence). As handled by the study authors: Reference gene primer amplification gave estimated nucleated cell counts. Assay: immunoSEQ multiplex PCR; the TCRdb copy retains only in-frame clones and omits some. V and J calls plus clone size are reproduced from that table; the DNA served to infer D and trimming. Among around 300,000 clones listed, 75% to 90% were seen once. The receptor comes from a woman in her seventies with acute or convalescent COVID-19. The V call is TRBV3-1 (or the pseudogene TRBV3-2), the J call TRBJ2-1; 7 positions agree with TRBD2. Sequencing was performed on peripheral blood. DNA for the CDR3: TGTGCCAGCAGCCAGCGGGGGAGCGGGAATGAGCAGTTCTTC. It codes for CASSQRGSGNEQFF.